This T cell receptor beta chain originates from a study of blood T cell repertoires in COVID-19. For the study at large: The analysed material was cDNA or gDNA that came from T cells, B-cell-depleted T cells, or PBMCs.

The CDR3 length is 15 residues. Trimming left V 5 bases short and J 1 base short, with 14 bases between. Germline V gene sequence: CDR1 SGHNT, CDR2 YENEEA. Source study methods: Estimated nucleated cell counts came from reference gene primer amplification. TCRdb keeps only in-frame clones here, not all; method: immunoSEQ multiplex PCR. The V and J calls and clone size come from that table; D and trimming were worked out from the DNA. The sample has roughly 190,000 clones; 86% are singletons. The sample comprised peripheral blood. This receptor was identified in a woman in her sixties or seventies with COVID-19, enrolled during active disease. The chain combines TRBV11-3 with TRBJ1-1; maybe TRBD1 (5 bases). CDR3 sequence reads: CASSPPGGWNTEAFF. In DNA form, the CDR3 reads TGTGCCAGCAGCCCACCGGGGGGGTGGAACACTGAAGCTTTCTTT.